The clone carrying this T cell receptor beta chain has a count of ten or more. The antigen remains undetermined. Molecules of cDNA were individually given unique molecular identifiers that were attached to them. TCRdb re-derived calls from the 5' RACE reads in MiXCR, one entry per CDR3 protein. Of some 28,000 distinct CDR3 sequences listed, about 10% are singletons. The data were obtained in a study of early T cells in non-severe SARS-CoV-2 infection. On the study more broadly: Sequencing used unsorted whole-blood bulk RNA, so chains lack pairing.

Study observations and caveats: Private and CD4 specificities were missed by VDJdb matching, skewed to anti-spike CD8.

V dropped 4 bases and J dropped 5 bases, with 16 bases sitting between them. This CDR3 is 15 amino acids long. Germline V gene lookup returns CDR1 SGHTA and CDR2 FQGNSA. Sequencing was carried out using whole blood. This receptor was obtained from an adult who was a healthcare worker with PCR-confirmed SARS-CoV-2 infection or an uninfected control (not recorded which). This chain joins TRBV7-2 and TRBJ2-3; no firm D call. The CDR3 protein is CASSSINPPKDTQYF. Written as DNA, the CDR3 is TGTGCCAGCAGCTCCATTAACCCCCCCAAAGATACGCAGTATTTT.